This TCR beta chain originates from a study of shared T cell receptors in the human thymus. Produced via immunoSEQ multiplex PCR; TCRdb's table is partial and in-frame only. This table has 700,000 or so clones, over 75% appearing once. Per the germline V gene, CDR1 is MGHRA and CDR2 is YSYEKL. With 4 bases clipped from V and 7 bases from J, the junction kept 8 bases outside the gene matches. This CDR3 has 15 amino acids. This sample was shared with a second study, whose subject was human thymus T cells. That work contributes: Resected material from corrective heart surgery provided the thymus tissue analysed. Seemingly biased V and J gene usage marked thymic and blood repertoires. Thymic repertoires of unrelated individuals were reported in related research to overlap highly.

The receptor's source is a girl less than two years old with a congenital heart defect. This rearrangement joins TRBV4-1 to TRBJ2-3; 10 bases fit TRBD2. Sequenced sample: thymocytes. This chain's CDR3 is CASSPSGGAGNTQYF. For the CDR3, the DNA is TGCGCCAGCAGCCCCAGCGGGGGGGCGGGAAATACGCAGTATTTT.